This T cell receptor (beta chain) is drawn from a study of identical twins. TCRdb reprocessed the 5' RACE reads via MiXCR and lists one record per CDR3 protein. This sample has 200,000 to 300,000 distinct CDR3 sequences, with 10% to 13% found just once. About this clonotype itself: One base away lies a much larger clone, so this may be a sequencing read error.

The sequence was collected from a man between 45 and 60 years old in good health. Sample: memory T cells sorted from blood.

The CDR3 region is CSPRGRGNNEAFF. The CDR3 DNA follows: TGCAGTCCGCGTGGCAGGGGGAACAATGAAGCTTTCTTT. V is TRBV20-1 and J is TRBJ1-1; 7 bases are a match to TRBD1. The germline CDR1 and CDR2 sequences are DFQATT and SNEGSKA (reference sequence). There are 13 residues in the CDR3.